This record looks at one T cell receptor beta chain sequence and its context. Its target is unknown. This sample stems from a study of cytomegalovirus exposure and HLA in healthy donors. Study-level findings and limits: In vitro confirmation showed three CMV-associated chains to be CMV antigen specific.

PCR employed 60 Vbeta and 13 Jbeta primers. Assay: immunoSEQ multiplex PCR; the TCRdb copy retains only in-frame clones and omits some. In the table there are approximately 280,000 clones, 85% to 90% of which are singletons. The receptor comes from a woman between 18 and 30 years old in good health and CMV-seronegative. The source material was PBMCs.

The CDR3 bases are TGTGCCAGCAGCTTAGCGTTTGGGACAGGGGGCATCAATGAGCAGTTCTTC. The encoded protein is CASSLAFGTGGINEQFF. The V and J genes are TRBV7-9 and TRBJ2-1; 12 nucleotides match TRBD1. Germline-derived CDR1 and CDR2 are SEHNR and FQNEAQ (reference sequence). This CDR3 is built from 17 residues. V lost 0 bases, J lost 6 bases, and 6 bases stayed unmatched. Based on the CDR3 plus reference TRBV7-9 and TRBJ2-1, the full variable domain is DTGVSQNPRHKITKRGQNVTFRCDPISEHNRLYWYRQTLGQGPEFLTYFQNEAQLEKSRLLSDRFSAERPKGSFSTLEIQRTEQGDSAMYLCASSLAFGTGGINEQFFGPGTRLTVL.